A selection of T cell receptor beta chains follows, all from one sample in a study of T cells after yellow fever vaccination. MiXCR, applied by TCRdb to the 5' RACE reads, yields one record per CDR3 protein. Of 450,000 to 600,000 distinct CDR3 sequences in the sample, about a sixth were seen once. Sequences were derived from PBMCs, sampled about 5 days after the first yellow fever vaccination. These receptor sequences come from a man younger than 35 who received the YFV17D yellow fever vaccine. The CDR3 runs from the conserved cysteine through the conserved F or W. The order of the fields is CDR3 length, J gene, V gene, clone size, D gene, CDR3 DNA, CDR3 protein. D genes are given only for firm matches. Expanded clones are given a class, and other clones once, few, many or no size at all.

15 | TRBJ1-4 | TRBV7-2 | - | - | TGTGCCAGCACCACCGTTCGATTCCTGCGTGAAAAACTGTTTTTT | CASTTVRFLREKLFF
14 | TRBJ2-3 | TRBV19 | few | TRBD2 | TGTGCCAGTAGTATAGGTCGGACTAGCCAAACGCAGTATTTT | CASSIGRTSQTQYF
13 | TRBJ1-6 | TRBV9 | few | TRBD1 | TGTGCCAGCAGCGTACGGACAGGTGGGACCCTCCACTTT | CASSVRTGGTLHF
13 | TRBJ1-1 | TRBV4-3 | - | - | TGCGCCAGCAGCCAAACGGGACACGACGAAGCTTTCTTT | CASSQTGHDEAFF
14 | TRBJ1-4 | TRBV5-1 | - | - | TGCGCCAGCAGCTTGGGGACAGCCGAGGGGGGACTGTTTTTT | CASSLGTAEGGLFF
17 | TRBJ2-7 | TRBV7-2 | few | - | TGTGCCAGCAGCCCGAGGGCCGGGACCTTCAGCTCCTACGAGCAGTACTTC | CASSPRAGTFSSYEQYF
15 | TRBJ2-1 | TRBV7-2 | few | - | TGTGCCAGCAGCTTAGTAGCAGACCCGTACAATGAGCAGTTCTTC | CASSLVADPYNEQFF
13 | TRBJ1-2 | TRBV2 | - | - | TGTGCCAGCAGTCGGGGAAACGGCTATGGCTACACCTTC | CASSRGNGYGYTF
14 | TRBJ2-3 | TRBV7-8 | - | - | TGTGCCAGCACTCCTTTATGGGGGCCAGATACGCAGTATTTT | CASTPLWGPDTQYF
13 | TRBJ2-1 | TRBV29-1 | few | - | TGCAGCGTTGAAAGCCAGAACAACAATGAGCAGTTCTTC | CSVESQNNNEQFF
14 | TRBJ1-2 | TRBV11-2 | - | TRBD1 | TGTGCCAGCAGCTTAGAGCACAGGGGATATGGCTACACCTTC | CASSLEHRGYGYTF
14 | TRBJ1-2 | TRBV6-2/TRBV6-3 | few | TRBD1 | TGTGCCAGCAGCCAACTTGGGACAGCTTATGGCTACACCTTC | CASSQLGTAYGYTF
18 | TRBJ2-1 | TRBV20-1 | - | TRBD2 | TGCAGTGCTAGAGATCCGCTAGCGGGGGCCGGCTCCTACAATGAGCAGTTCTTC | CSARDPLAGAGSYNEQFF
13 | TRBJ1-4 | TRBV7-2 | few | - | TGTGCCAGCAGCCCCCCTGGGGGTGAAAAACTGTTTTTT | CASSPPGGEKLFF
17 | TRBJ2-1 | TRBV4-2 | few | - | TGTGCCAGCAGCCCTAGGGGCCGGGACCGAAGCTACAATGAGCAGTTCTTC | CASSPRGRDRSYNEQFF
16 | TRBJ2-3 | TRBV9 | - | TRBD2 | TGTGCCAGCAGCGTAGAAACGGGGGGGTACACAGATACGCAGTATTTT | CASSVETGGYTDTQYF
15 | TRBJ2-1 | TRBV20-1 | many | TRBD2 | TGCAGTGCTGGGAAGACTAGCGGGGGTATTAAGGGGCAGTTCTTC | CSAGKTSGGIKGQFF
15 | TRBJ2-2 | TRBV6-1 | - | - | TGTGCCAGCAGTACGACACATTTAAACACCGGGGAGCTGTTTTTT | CASSTTHLNTGELFF
15 | TRBJ1-4 | TRBV7-6 | few | TRBD1 | TGTGCCAGCAGCCCGTGGACAGGGTCAGGGGAAAAACTGTTTTTT | CASSPWTGSGEKLFF
18 | TRBJ2-3 | TRBV7-7 | - | - | TGTGCCAGCAGCTTAGGGGTCTCGACGGTCAGCGGCGCAGATACGCAGTATTTT | CASSLGVSTVSGADTQYF
15 | TRBJ2-5 | TRBV7-2 | many | TRBD2 | TGTGCCAGCAGCTTAAGGCCGGGGAGGGAGGAGACCCAGTACTTC | CASSLRPGREETQYF
12 | TRBJ1-1 | TRBV29-1 | - | - | TGCAGCGCTCGGACGGGGTACACTGAAGCTTTCTTT | CSARTGYTEAFF
16 | TRBJ2-2 | TRBV7-2 | many | TRBD2 | TGTGCCAGCAGCTTAGCCCTAGCGGGGAACACCGGGGAGCTGTTTTTT | CASSLALAGNTGELFF
16 | TRBJ1-2 | TRBV7-9 | few | - | TGTGCCAGCAGCACCAGAACCAGCAGGATACCCTATGGCTACACCTTC | CASSTRTSRIPYGYTF
17 | TRBJ1-2 | TRBV5-5 | - | - | TGTGCCAGCAGCTGGGGAATTGTGATGTTAGCTAACTATGGCTACACCTTC | CASSWGIVMLANYGYTF
12 | TRBJ2-4 | TRBV20-1 | - | - | TGCAGTGCTAGAATCCGGGCCGGGATTCAGTACTTC | CSARIRAGIQYF
13 | TRBJ1-1 | TRBV29-1 | - | - | TGCAGCGTCTTCCGGGGGGCGAACACTGAAGCTTTCTTT | CSVFRGANTEAFF
16 | TRBJ2-1 | TRBV5-6 | - | TRBD2 | TGTGCCAGCAGCCGGGGGCGGGGGGCATCCTACAATGAGCAGTTCTTC | CASSRGRGASYNEQFF
14 | TRBJ2-3 | TRBV9 | few | - | TGTGCCAGCAGCGTAGATGGACTCACAGATACGCAGTATTTT | CASSVDGLTDTQYF
12 | TRBJ2-3 | TRBV5-5 | many | - | TGTGCCAGCAGCACCTCCTGGGATACGCAGTATTTT | CASSTSWDTQYF
16 | TRBJ2-1 | TRBV20-1 | - | - | TGCAGTGCTAGAGTATGGGAGAGCAGCCTTTACAATGAGCAGTTCTTC | CSARVWESSLYNEQFF
13 | TRBJ2-1 | TRBV4-2 | few | - | TGTGCCAGCAGCCAAGAGTTCGGCGATGAGCAGTTCTTC | CASSQEFGDEQFF
14 | TRBJ2-3 | TRBV18 | - | TRBD1 | TGTGCTAGCTCACAACGGGACAGCCCAGATACGCAGTATTTT | CASSQRDSPDTQYF
15 | TRBJ1-3 | TRBV20-1 | - | TRBD1 | TGCAGTGCTTGGGGACAGGGGGCTTCTGGAAACACCATATATTTT | CSAWGQGASGNTIYF
14 | TRBJ2-4 | TRBV19 | - | - | TGTGCCAGTAGGCATACACCAGAGACGTACATTCAGTACTTC | CASRHTPETYIQYF
14 | TRBJ2-7 | TRBV5-6 | - | - | TGTGCCAGCAGCACTAGGTCAATCTCCTACGAGCAGTACTTC | CASSTRSISYEQYF
14 | TRBJ2-1 | TRBV9 | few | - | TGTGCCAGCAGCGTAGTTCATTATTCCGATGAGCAGTTCTTC | CASSVVHYSDEQFF
13 | TRBJ2-7 | TRBV20-1 | - | - | TGCAGTGCTGCTAGGACAGAGACCTACGAGCAGTACTTC | CSAARTETYEQYF
14 | TRBJ1-5 | TRBV10-3 | few | - | TGTGCCATCAGTGAGTCGGGGGGAGGGCAGCCCCAGCATTTT | CAISESGGGQPQHF
15 | TRBJ2-1 | TRBV7-3 | few | TRBD2 | TGTGCCAGCAGCCTAACTAGCGGGGAATACAATGAGCAGTTCTTC | CASSLTSGEYNEQFF
16 | TRBJ2-5 | TRBV6-2/TRBV6-3 | - | - | TGTGCCAGCAGCGGACCTCAGGGTAGGAGGCAAGAGACCCAGTACTTC | CASSGPQGRRQETQYF
12 | TRBJ1-1 | TRBV29-1 | few | - | TGCAGCGTCGAGGGAGTTGACGCTGAAGCTTTCTTT | CSVEGVDAEAFF